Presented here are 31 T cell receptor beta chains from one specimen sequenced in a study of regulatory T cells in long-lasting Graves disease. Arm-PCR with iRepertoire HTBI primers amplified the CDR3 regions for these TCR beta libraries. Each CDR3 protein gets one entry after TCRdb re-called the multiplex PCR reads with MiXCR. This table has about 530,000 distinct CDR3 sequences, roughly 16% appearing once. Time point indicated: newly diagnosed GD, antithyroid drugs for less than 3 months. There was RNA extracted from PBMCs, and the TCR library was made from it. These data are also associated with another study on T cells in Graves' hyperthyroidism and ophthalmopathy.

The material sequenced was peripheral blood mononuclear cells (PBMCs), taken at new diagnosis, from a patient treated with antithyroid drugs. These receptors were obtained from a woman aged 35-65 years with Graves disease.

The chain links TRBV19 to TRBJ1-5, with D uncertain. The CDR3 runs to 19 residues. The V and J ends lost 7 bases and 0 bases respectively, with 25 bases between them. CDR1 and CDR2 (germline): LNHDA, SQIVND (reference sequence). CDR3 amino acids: CASTTWFRAVEVSNQPQHF. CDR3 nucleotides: TGTGCCAGTACCACGTGGTTCCGGGCCGTAGAAGTTAGCAATCAGCCCCAGCATTTT.

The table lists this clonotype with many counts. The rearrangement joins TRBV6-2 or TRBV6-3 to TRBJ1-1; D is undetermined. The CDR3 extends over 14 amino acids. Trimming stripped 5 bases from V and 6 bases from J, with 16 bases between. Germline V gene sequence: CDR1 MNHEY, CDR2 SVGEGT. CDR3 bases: TGTGCCAGCAGTAACCTGCCAGGCGGTTCTGAAGCTTTCTTT. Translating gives CASSNLPGGSEAFF.

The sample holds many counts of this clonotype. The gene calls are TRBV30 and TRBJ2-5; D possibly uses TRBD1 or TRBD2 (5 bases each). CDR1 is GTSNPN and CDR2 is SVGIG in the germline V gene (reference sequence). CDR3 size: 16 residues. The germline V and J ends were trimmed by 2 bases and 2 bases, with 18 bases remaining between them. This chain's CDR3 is CAWSSGLTGLQETQYF. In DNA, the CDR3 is TGTGCCTGGAGTTCGGGATTAACAGGACTGCAAGAGACCCAGTACTTC.

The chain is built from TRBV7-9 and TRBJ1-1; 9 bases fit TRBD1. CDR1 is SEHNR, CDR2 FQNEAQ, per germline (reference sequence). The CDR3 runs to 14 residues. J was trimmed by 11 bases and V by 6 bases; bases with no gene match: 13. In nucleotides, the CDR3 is TGTGCCAGCAGTGCATACGGACAGGGGACGAAGGCTTTCTTT. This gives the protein CASSAYGQGTKAFF.

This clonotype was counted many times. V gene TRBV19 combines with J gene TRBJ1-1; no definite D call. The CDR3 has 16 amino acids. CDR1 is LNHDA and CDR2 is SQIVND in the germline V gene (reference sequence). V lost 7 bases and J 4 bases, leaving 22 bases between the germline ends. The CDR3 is CASKPDNSRKGTEAFF. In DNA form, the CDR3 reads TGTGCCAGTAAACCCGACAACTCAAGAAAGGGCACTGAAGCTTTCTTT.

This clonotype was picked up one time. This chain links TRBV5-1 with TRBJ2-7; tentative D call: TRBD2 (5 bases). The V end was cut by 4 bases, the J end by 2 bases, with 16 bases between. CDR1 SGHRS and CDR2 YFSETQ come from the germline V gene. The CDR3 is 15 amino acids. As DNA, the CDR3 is TGCGCCAGCAGCCCTAACGCGGTCGGGGCCTACGAGCAGTACTTC. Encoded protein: CASSPNAVGAYEQYF.

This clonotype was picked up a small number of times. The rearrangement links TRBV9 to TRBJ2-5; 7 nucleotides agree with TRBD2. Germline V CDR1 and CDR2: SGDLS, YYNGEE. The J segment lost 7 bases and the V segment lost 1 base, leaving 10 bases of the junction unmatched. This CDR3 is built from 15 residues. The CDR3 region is CASSVHGTTDWTQYF. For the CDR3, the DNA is TGTGCCAGCAGCGTACATGGGACTACGGACTGGACCCAGTACTTC.

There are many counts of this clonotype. The CDR3 sequence: CASSLRGGKDEQFF. The CDR3, as DNA: TGTGCCAGCAGTTTGCGCGGGGGGAAGGATGAGCAGTTCTTC. V is TRBV12-3 or TRBV12-4 and J is TRBJ2-1; 8 nucleotides agree with TRBD2. The CDR3 consists of 14 residues. Losses at the gene ends were 3 bases for V and 8 bases for J; bases not matched to a gene: 6.

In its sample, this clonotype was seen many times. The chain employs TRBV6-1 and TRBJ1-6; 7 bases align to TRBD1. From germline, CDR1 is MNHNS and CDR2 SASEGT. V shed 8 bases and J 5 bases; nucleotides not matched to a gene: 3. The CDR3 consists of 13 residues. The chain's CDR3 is CASLDRNNSPLHF. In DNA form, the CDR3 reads TGTGCCAGCCTGGACAGGAATAATTCACCCCTCCACTTT.

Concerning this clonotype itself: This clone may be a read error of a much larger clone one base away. The CDR3 reads CASSLRAQGSPLHF. CDR3 sequence (DNA): TGTGCCAGCAGTTTAAGAGCCCAGGGGTCACCCCTCCACTTT. This rearrangement joins TRBV28 to TRBJ1-6, with D possibly TRBD1 on 6 matching bases. CDR1 MDHEN and CDR2 SYDVKM come from the germline V gene. Deletions cut 2 bases from V and 10 bases from J, with 12 bases between. This CDR3 is 14 amino acids long.

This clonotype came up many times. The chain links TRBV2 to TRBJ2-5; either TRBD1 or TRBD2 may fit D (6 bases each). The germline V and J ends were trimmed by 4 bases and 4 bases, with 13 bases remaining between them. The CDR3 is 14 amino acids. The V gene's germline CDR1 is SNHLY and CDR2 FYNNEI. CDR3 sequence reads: CASSVLGGGETQYF. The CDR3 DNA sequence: TGTGCCAGCAGTGTCCTCGGAGGGGGAGAGACCCAGTACTTC. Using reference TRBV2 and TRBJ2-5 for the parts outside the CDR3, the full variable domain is EPEVTQTPSHQVTQMGQEVILRCVPISNHLYFYWYRQILGQKVEFLVSFYNNEISEKSEIFDDQFSVERPDGSNFTLKIRSTKLEDSAMYFCASSVLGGGETQYFGPGTRLLVL.

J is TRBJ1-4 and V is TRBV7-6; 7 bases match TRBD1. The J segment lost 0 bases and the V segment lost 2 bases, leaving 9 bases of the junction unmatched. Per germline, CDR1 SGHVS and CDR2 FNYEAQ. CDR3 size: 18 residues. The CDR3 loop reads CASSLFGQESATNEKLFF. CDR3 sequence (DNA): TGTGCCAGCAGCTTATTCGGACAGGAGTCCGCAACTAATGAAAAACTGTTTTTT.

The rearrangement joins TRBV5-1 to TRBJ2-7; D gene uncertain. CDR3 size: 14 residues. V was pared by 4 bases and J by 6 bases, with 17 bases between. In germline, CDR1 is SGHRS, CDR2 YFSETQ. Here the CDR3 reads CASSGGEGFVEQYF. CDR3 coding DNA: TGCGCCAGCAGCGGCGGAGAAGGCTTTGTCGAGCAGTACTTC.

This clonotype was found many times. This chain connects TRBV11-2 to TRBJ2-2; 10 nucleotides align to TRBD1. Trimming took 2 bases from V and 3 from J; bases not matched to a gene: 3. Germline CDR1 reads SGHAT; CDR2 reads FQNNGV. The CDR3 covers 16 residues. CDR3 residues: CASSLWTGGYTGELFF. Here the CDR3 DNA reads TGTGCCAGCAGCTTATGGACAGGGGGGTACACCGGGGAGCTGTTTTTT.

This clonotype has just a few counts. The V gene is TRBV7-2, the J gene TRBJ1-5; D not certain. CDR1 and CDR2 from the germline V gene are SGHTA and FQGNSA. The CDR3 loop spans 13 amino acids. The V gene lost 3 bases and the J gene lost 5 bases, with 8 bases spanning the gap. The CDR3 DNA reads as TGTGCCAGCAGCTTCTCAGAAGATCAGCCCCAGCATTTT. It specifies CASSFSEDQPQHF.

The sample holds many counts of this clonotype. CDR3 region: CASSLVGGGEQYF. The CDR3, as DNA: TGTGCCAGCAGCTTGGTGGGGGGGGGCGAGCAGTACTTC. This chain joins TRBV5-4 and TRBJ2-7, with 7 bases fitting TRBD2. Trimming cost V 0 bases and J 6 bases; bases outside gene matches: 3. Germline lookup yields CDR1 SGHNT and CDR2 YYREEE (reference sequence). This CDR3 has 13 residues.

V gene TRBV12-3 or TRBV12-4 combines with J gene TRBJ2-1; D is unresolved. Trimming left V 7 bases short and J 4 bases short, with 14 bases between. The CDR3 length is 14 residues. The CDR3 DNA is TGTGCCAGCAAGATATCCGGTATTTACAATGAGCAGTTCTTC. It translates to CASKISGIYNEQFF.

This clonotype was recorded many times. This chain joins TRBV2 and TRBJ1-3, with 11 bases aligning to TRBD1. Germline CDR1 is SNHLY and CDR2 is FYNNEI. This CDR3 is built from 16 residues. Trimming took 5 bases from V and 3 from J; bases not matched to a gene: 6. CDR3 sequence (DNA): TGTGCCAGCAGTCCGGGACAGGGGGTAGTTGGAAACACCATATATTTT. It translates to CASSPGQGVVGNTIYF.

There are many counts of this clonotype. This chain's CDR3 is CASTPGFGRGATDTQYF. As DNA, the CDR3 is TGTGCCAGCACCCCCGGGTTTGGGCGGGGGGCCACAGATACGCAGTATTTT. The rearrangement joins TRBV2 to TRBJ2-3; 8 nucleotides align to TRBD2. The J segment lost 2 bases and the V segment lost 7 bases, leaving 14 bases of the junction unmatched. The germline V gene encodes CDR1 SNHLY and CDR2 FYNNEI. The CDR3 sequence is 17 residues long.

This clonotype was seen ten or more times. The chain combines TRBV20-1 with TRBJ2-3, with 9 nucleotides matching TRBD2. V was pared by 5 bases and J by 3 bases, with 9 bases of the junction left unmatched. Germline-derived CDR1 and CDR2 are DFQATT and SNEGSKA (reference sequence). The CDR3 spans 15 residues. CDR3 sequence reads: CSADKRGAPTDTQYF. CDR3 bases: TGCAGTGCTGACAAGCGGGGGGCACCAACAGATACGCAGTATTTT.

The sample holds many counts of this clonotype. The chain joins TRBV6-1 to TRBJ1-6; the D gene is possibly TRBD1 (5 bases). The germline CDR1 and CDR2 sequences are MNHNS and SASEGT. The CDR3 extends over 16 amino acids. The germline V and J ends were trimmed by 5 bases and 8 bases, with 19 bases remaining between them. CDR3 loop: CASSRDGAVVYSPLHF. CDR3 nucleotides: TGTGCCAGCAGTAGGGACGGTGCGGTAGTCTATTCACCCCTCCACTTT.

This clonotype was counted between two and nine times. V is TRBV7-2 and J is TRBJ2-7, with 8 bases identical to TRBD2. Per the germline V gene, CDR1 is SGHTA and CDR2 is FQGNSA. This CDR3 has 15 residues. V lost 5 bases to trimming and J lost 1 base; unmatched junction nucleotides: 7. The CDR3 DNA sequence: TGTGCCAGCAGCACAGGTGGACTAGCTTCCTACGAGCAGTACTTC. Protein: CASSTGGLASYEQYF. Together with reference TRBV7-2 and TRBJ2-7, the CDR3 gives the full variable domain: GAGVSQSPSNKVTEKGKDVELRCDPISGHTALYWYRQSLGQGLEFLIYFQGNSAPDKSGLPSDRFSAERTGGSVSTLTIQRTQQEDSAVYLCASSTGGLASYEQYFGPGTRLTVT.

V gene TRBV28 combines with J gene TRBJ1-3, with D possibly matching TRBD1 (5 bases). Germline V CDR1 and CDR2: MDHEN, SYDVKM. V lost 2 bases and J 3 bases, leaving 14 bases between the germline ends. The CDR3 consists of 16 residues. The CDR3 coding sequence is TGTGCCAGCAGTTTACCTCCGGGACTGAGTGGAAACACCATATATTTT. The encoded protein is CASSLPPGLSGNTIYF. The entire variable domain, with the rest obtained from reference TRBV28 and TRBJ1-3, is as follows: DVKVTQSSRYLVKRTGEKVFLECVQDMDHENMFWYRQDPGLGLRLIYFSYDVKMKEKGDIPEGYSVSREKKERFSLILESASTNQTSMYLCASSLPPGLSGNTIYFGEGSWLTVV.

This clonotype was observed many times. The CDR3 region is CASQRGLITDTQYF. The DNA of the CDR3 is TGTGCCAGTCAGCGGGGGCTTATCACAGATACGCAGTATTTT. The J gene is TRBJ2-3, the V gene TRBV6-1, with 8 positions matching TRBD2. CDR3 length: 14 amino acids. The germline CDR1 and CDR2 sequences are MNHNS and SASEGT. V shed 9 bases and J 2 bases; nucleotides not matched to a gene: 7.

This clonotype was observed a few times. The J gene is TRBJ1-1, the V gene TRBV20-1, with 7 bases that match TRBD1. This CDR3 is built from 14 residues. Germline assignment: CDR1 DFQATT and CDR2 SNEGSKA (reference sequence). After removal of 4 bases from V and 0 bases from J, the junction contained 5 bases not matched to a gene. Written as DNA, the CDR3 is TGCAGTGCTACGACAGGGTCCCTGAACACTGAAGCTTTCTTT. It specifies CSATTGSLNTEAFF.

The CDR3 region is CASSYSGAPPNQPQHF. CDR3 nucleotides: TGTGCCAGCAGTTACTCAGGGGCCCCCCCCAATCAGCCCCAGCATTTT. The V and J genes are TRBV6-2 or TRBV6-3 and TRBJ1-5, with D perhaps matching TRBD1 (5 bases). With 0 bases removed from V and 3 bases from J, the gap between germline ends came to 12 bases. Looked up from germline, CDR1 is MNHEY and CDR2 is SVGEGT. CDR3 length equals 16 residues.

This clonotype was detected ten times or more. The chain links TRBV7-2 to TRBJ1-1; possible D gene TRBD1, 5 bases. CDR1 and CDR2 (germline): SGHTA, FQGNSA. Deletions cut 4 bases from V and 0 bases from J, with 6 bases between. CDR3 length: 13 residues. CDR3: CASSWDLNTEAFF. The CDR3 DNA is TGTGCCAGCAGCTGGGACCTGAACACTGAAGCTTTCTTT.

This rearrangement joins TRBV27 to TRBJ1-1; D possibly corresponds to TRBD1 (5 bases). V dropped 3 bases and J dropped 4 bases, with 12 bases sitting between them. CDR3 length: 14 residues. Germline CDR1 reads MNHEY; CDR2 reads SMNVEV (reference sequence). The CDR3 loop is CASSFRGSSTEAFF. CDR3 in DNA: TGTGCCAGCAGTTTTCGGGGGTCGAGCACTGAAGCTTTCTTT.

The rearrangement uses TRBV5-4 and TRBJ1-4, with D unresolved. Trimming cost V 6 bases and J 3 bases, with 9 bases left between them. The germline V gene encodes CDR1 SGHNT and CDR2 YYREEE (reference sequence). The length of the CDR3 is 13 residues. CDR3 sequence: CASTRGANEKLFF. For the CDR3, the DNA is TGTGCCAGCACCCGAGGCGCTAATGAAAAACTGTTTTTT.

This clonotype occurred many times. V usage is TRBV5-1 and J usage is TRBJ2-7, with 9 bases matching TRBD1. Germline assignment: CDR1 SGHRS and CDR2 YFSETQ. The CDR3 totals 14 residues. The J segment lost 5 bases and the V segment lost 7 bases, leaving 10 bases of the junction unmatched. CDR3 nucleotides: TGCGCCAGCGGCACCGGGACAGGGCATCACGAGCAGTACTTC. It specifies CASGTGTGHHEQYF.

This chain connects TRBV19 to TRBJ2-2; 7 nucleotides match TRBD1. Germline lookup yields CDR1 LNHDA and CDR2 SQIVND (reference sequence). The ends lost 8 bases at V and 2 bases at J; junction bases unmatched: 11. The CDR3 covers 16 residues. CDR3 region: CASSTGTVPNTGELFF. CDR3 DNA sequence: TGTGCCAGTTCTACCGGGACAGTCCCTAACACCGGGGAGCTGTTTTTT.